This T cell receptor beta chain was captured in a study of monozygotic twins with cystic fibrosis (dated by TCRdb to the early 2020s). About the full investigation: Approximately 3.3 micrograms of fragmented DNA went through approximately 15 PCR cycles to produce barcoded libraries. To assess genetic influence on V and J gene usage, the study compared TCR beta repertoires within and across 16 monozygotic twin pairs with cystic fibrosis. The cohort included ten female and six male twin pairs, mostly children and adolescents, aged roughly 2.0 to 40 years with a median of 9.1 years. On the day blood was drawn, the twins' weight-for-height and FEVPerc (FEV1 disease centile) were ranked against those of the 1,000 or so cohort participants. Data for three of the twin pairs had previously been reported in another context. Study-wide findings and limitations: Simpson clonality was found to be generally low (median approximately 0.0096), suggesting a naive-dominated repertoire, although higher clonality was observed in the most severely affected patients. V gene usage was most similar to the co-twin in 13 of 16 pairs, and J usage was most similar to the co-twin in 8 of 16 pairs, which suggests genetic constraints. No association turned up between shared CDR3 numbers and age, concordance or disease severity, and the cohort was small. Monozygotic CF twin pairs shared significantly more nucleotide-identical clonotypes within each pair than unrelated CF individuals shared with one another (P = 0.000026, Mann-Whitney).

About this clone: Its antigen remains unidentified. Base qualities are not recorded, but no much larger clone differs from it by a single base.

TCR beta CDR3 regions were amplified by multiplex PCR with the immunoSEQ immune profiling system according to the manufacturer's instructions. An Illumina NextSeq system was used for sequencing. Under the source paper's analysis protocol: The immunoSEQ Analyzer platform handled processing of the sequence data, and clonality was calculated by taking the square root of Simpson's index of productive rearrangements. V and J usage similarity was measured by Jensen-Shannon distance, and CDR3 generation probabilities were computed with OLGA. The researchers looked up shared CDR3 sequences in the immuneACCESS database (August 2020) and in VDJdb (December 2020). In TCRdb, the immuneACCESS table is reduced to in-frame sequences with V and J assigned. These tables do not hold every clone; where another copy was compared, an unresolved V gene accounts for under half, and the others remain unexplained. The V and J calls and the clone size are those of that table, but D and trimming were determined from the DNA. Recorded for this sample are around 29,000 clones; about 82% of them occurred a single time. The ten largest clonotypes hold about 0.96% of the sample.

Reading the germline V gene gives CDR1 SGHTA and CDR2 FQGNSA. Deletion took 1 base off V and 2 bases off J, with a span of 17 bases between the germline ends. The CDR3 runs 17 residues from the cysteine to the phenylalanine. The DNA shown is the 51-base CDR3, in frame from base 1. The twin pairs came from the European Cystic Fibrosis Twin and Sibling Study Cohort, a cohort that recruited patients from some 150 CF clinics across 14 European countries. Zygosity and CFTR genotype were verified in-house, with zygosity tested by multiplex PCR of nine short tandem repeat loci. Each twin gave a peripheral blood sample, and clinical parameters were documented on that same day of blood sampling. Phenol/chloroform extraction was used to isolate genomic DNA from peripheral blood cells, and the DNA was then kept in TE buffer at 4 degrees C.

Sequenced: blood. This sequence was found in a girl aged 2-10 years with cystic fibrosis. The sequence links TRBV7-2 to TRBJ1-2, with no confident D gene call. CDR3 protein: CASSLVGIRSTNYGYTF. The bases read TGTGCCAGCAGCTTAGTCGGTATCCGGAGCACAAACTATGGCTACACCTTC.